The 8 T cell receptor beta chains below all came from one sample that was sequenced in a study of blood T cell repertoires in COVID-19 (dated by TCRdb to the early 2020s). Library preparation was by the immunoSEQ multiplex PCR assay. The immuneACCESS repertoire file appears here via TCRdb, limited to in-frame rearrangements. These files lack a portion of the clones; in checked studies, under half of the deficit traces to unresolved V genes, and the cause of the others is not known. The sample table contains 490,000 or so clones; only one count was recorded for 70% to 90% of them. The top ten clones comprise over 1.5% of the sample. The specimen sequenced was PBMCs or T cells enriched from blood (not recorded which). Receptor source: a woman in her 40s who had recovered from COVID-19.

This chain joins TRBV11-3 and TRBJ2-3, with 7 bases identical to TRBD1. Losses at the gene ends were 2 bases for V and 9 bases for J; bases not matched to a gene: 11. This CDR3 is built from 15 residues. Germline lookup yields CDR1 SGHNT and CDR2 YENEEA. CDR3 DNA sequence: TGTGCCAGCAGCTTACCCGCGACAGGGAGAGAGACGCAGTATTTT. It yields the protein CASSLPATGRETQYF.

The chain joins TRBV4-3 to TRBJ2-7, with D perhaps matching TRBD1 (6 bases). CDR1 LGHNA and CDR2 YSLEER come from the germline V gene. V shed 0 bases and J shed 8 bases, with 17 bases lying between them. The CDR3 is 15 residues long. The CDR3 region is CASSQDLDTGPKQYF. CDR3 sequence (DNA): TGCGCCAGCAGCCAAGACTTGGACACAGGGCCCAAGCAGTACTTC.

The chain is built from TRBV25-1 and TRBJ1-6; perhaps TRBD1 as D (6 bases). The CDR3 runs to 15 residues. Germline V lookup: CDR1 MGHDK, CDR2 SYGVNS. V was trimmed by 8 bases and J by 2 bases, leaving 13 bases between them. The CDR3 nucleotides read TGTGCCAGCCGTCAGGGGATGACCTATAATTCACCCCTCCACTTT. It translates to CASRQGMTYNSPLHF. The variable domain in full, completed from reference TRBV25-1 and TRBJ1-6, reads EADIYQTPRYLVIGTGKKITLECSQTMGHDKMYWYQQDPGMELHLIHYSYGVNSTEKGDLSSESTVSRIRTEHFPLTLESARPSHTSQYLCASRQGMTYNSPLHFGNGTRLTVT.

This clone has only a few counts. The chain carries TRBV2 and TRBJ1-4, with TRBD1 as a possible D gene (5 bases). The CDR3 spans 16 residues. In germline, CDR1 is SNHLY, CDR2 FYNNEI. Trimming removed 0 bases from V and 0 bases from J, with 8 bases in between. The chain's CDR3 is CASSEAGGATNEKLFF. DNA of the CDR3: TGTGCCAGCAGTGAAGCGGGAGGGGCAACTAATGAAAAACTGTTTTTT.

This chain joins TRBV2 and TRBJ1-5, with TRBD1 matching 7 bases. The germline gives CDR1 SNHLY, CDR2 FYNNEI. The CDR3 length is 15 residues. V lost 4 bases, J lost 0 bases, and 3 bases stayed unmatched. The CDR3, as DNA: TGTGCCAGCAGTGGGGGGACAGATAGCAATCAGCCCCAGCATTTT. It translates to CASSGGTDSNQPQHF.

The chain combines TRBV2 with TRBJ2-3; 8 bases are a match to TRBD1. The CDR3 has 17 amino acids. The V segment lost 6 bases and the J segment 0 bases; nucleotides outside the gene matches: 11. Germline V CDR1 and CDR2: SNHLY, FYNNEI. For the CDR3, the DNA is TGTGCCAGCAGGGCCAGGGGGCGCCCATCTAGCACAGATACGCAGTATTTT. Protein product: CASRARGRPSSTDTQYF.

The rearrangement joins TRBV19 to TRBJ1-4, with a tentative D call TRBD1 (6 bases). The germline V gene encodes CDR1 LNHDA and CDR2 SQIVND (reference sequence). The length of the CDR3 is 16 residues. Trimming pared 3 bases from V and 4 bases from J, leaving 15 bases between. This CDR3 reads CASSIGFGRGNEKLFF. The CDR3 nucleotides read TGTGCCAGTAGTATCGGTTTTGGCAGGGGTAATGAAAAACTGTTTTTT.

The gene calls are TRBV2 and TRBJ1-6; D might be TRBD1 (5 bases). The CDR3 spans 17 residues. V was cut by 6 bases and J by 9 bases, with 24 bases left in between. Germline lookup yields CDR1 SNHLY and CDR2 FYNNEI. This chain's CDR3 is CASSPGGRERWRSPLHF. The CDR3 DNA sequence: TGTGCCAGCAGCCCTGGGGGGAGGGAGAGGTGGCGTTCACCCCTCCACTTT.